The T cell receptor beta chain described here comes from a study of T-cell reconstitution after alpha-beta-depleted transplantation in children. Whole-study results and caveats: Where alpha-beta T cells came from about two months after transplant was reportedly several hundred expanded graft clones. A year post-transplant, T-cell counts and diversity derived mostly from newly produced T cells. Certain patients had high TCRbeta diversity at day 60, and it came from recipient T cells and thymic progenitors that survived.

Preparing the TCRbeta library involved the use of unique molecular identifiers. TCRdb re-called the PCR reads with MiXCR, one entry per CDR3 protein. Here the sample spans hundreds of thousands of distinct CDR3 sequences, about 24% being singletons. J was trimmed by 2 bases and V by 5 bases; bases with no gene match: 3. Germline loops: CDR1 LGHNT, CDR2 FRNRAP. The length of the CDR3 is 14 residues. This clonotype is a singleton in its sample. No antigen is known for it. The chain joins TRBV12-5 to TRBJ2-3; 8 bases are shared with TRBD1. The sequence came from a female patient under 10 years old who had a stem cell transplant for congenital amegakaryocytic thrombocytopenia, so the T cells may come from the graft donor. Source: PBMCs, mostly from graft donor cells, taken 360 days after TCRalphabeta/CD19-depleted stem cell transplant. DNA of the CDR3: TGTGCTAGTGGTACCAGGGGGCCCACAGATACGCAGTATTTT. Protein product: CASGTRGPTDTQYF. The full variable domain, its missing parts supplied by reference TRBV12-5 and TRBJ2-3, is DARVTQTPRHKVTEMGQEVTMRCQPILGHNTVFWYRQTMMQGLELLAYFRNRAPLDDSGMPKDRFSAEMPDATLATLKIQPSEPRDSAVYFCASGTRGPTDTQYFGPGTRLTVL.